This record concerns one T cell receptor (beta chain) sequence. Its antigen remains undetermined. These data originate in a study of CXCR3-negative and CXCR3-positive naive CD8 T cells (dated by TCRdb to the late 2010s). Some background on the complete study: About 135 million TRB reads were obtained in total, roughly 1.5 +/- 0.3 million reads per library. The diversity and physicochemical repertoire analyses included eleven to twelve donors pooled from two independent experiments. TRBV-TRBJ cluster analysis included naive subsets from five or six donors and memory cells from 3 donors.

On the study overall, not on this receptor specifically: CXCR3 expression partially decreased after cryopreservation, so most assays used freshly isolated PBMCs. Repertoire diversity was comparably high in both naive subsets but much lower in memory CD8+ T cells. Naive CXCR3-negative and CXCR3-positive cells from the same donor showed similar TRBV-TRBJ usage, whereas memory cells showed distinct patterns. Because surface CD5, which has been linked to self-reactivity in mice, was comparable between naive subsets, TCR interaction strength was also inferred from TRB CDR3 physicochemical properties. TRB CDR3s from CXCR3-positive naive cells showed higher hydrophobicity (lower Kidera factor 4), lower energy, and higher strength and volume indices than CXCR3-negative naive cells.

For each CD8+ T cell subset, flow sorting was done in triplicate, and 310,000 or so cells per subset went directly into RLT lysis buffer. To exclude memory contaminants, naive CD8+ T cells were stringently defined as CD45RO-CCR7+CD27+CD95-. Peripheral blood mononuclear cells were isolated from buffy coats using standard density gradient centrifugation. A FACSAria III was used to flow-sort naive CXCR3-negative and CXCR3-positive CD8+ T cells. Total RNA was extracted from sorted cells with an RNeasy Mini Kit. The sequencer was a NextSeq 550. The Human TCR Profiling Kit (MiLaboratory) was used to prepare UMI-labeled 5' RACE TRB cDNA libraries. cDNA synthesis used the entire amount of extracted RNA, and PCR amplification then used the entire amount of cDNA produced. Libraries were prepared in parallel using an identical number of PCR cycles. As for how the authors treated the data: With a requirement of at least two reads per UMI, MIGEC and MiXCR extracted about 52,000 +/- 9,100 unique UMI-labeled TRB cDNA molecules per library. On average, 40,000 +/- 10,000 functional in-frame TRB CDR3 nucleotide clonotypes lacking stop codons were found per library. Diversity metrics, including normalized Shannon-Wiener and Chao1, were computed in VDJtools after downsampling to 5000 UMI-labeled TRB molecules per sample. Clonotype-size-weighted physicochemical properties of the central five CDR3 residues (interaction energy, strength, volume and Kidera factor 4) were computed in VDJtools. TCRdb reprocessed the reads, reporting each CDR3 protein sequence once and no DNA. The V and J calls and clone size come from TCRdb's table, not from the authors' own analysis. The table kept for this sample lists about 98,000 distinct CDR3 sequences. Roughly 0.99% of the sample is in the top ten clones.

According to the germline V gene (reference sequence), CDR1 reads DFQATT and CDR2 reads SNEGSKA. The CDR3 covers 13 residues, taking in both the cysteine and the phenylalanine. DNA is not recorded here. The TCR comes from a human donor in good health. Some clones in this sample may be carry-over from other donors' samples. Sequencing was performed on naive CXCR3+ CD8+ T cells from blood. The cell subset or site label, read with the paper, signifies: CD45RO-CCR7+CD27+CD95- naive CD8+ T cells expressing CXCR3 (TNR3+). The sequence is built from TRBV20-1 and TRBJ2-7; TCRdb's assignment of TRBD2 cannot be checked, as there is no DNA. The CDR3 here reads CSAPGLRSYEQYF.